This TCR beta chain is drawn from a study of CD8+CD57+ T cells in acquired aplastic anemia. Looking at the study overall: The mean DNA yield obtained from sorted CD4+ and CD8+ cells came to roughly 3.4 ug. Researchers reported that healthy donors averaged about 9.8 million reads for CD4+ cells.

Remarks on this clonotype: Antigen specificity is unknown.

The study's findings and limits: Controls and patients did not differ significantly in CD8+ Simpson's diversity. Patients had roughly 29 CD8+ CDR3 sequences in common with controls (the shared set).

Germline CDR1 reads SNHLY; CDR2 reads FYNNEI. CDR3 length: 16 residues. V trimming: 7 bases; J trimming: 2 bases; junction bases outside the gene matches: 8. TCR beta VDJ and CDR3 profiling used genomic DNA as template. TCRdb analysed the reads with MiXCR anew, one entry per CDR3 protein. The table shows roughly 130,000 distinct CDR3 sequences, with 48% occurring only once. This receptor was obtained from a human donor in good health, serving as a control. Sequenced input: sorted CD4+, CD8+, or CD8+CD57+ T cells (not recorded which) from PBMCs. The chain links TRBV2 to TRBJ2-7; 13 bases are shared with TRBD2. CDR3 amino acids: CASTERTSGGTYEQYF. CDR3 nucleotide sequence: TGTGCCAGCACCGAACGGACTAGCGGGGGAACCTACGAGCAGTACTTC.